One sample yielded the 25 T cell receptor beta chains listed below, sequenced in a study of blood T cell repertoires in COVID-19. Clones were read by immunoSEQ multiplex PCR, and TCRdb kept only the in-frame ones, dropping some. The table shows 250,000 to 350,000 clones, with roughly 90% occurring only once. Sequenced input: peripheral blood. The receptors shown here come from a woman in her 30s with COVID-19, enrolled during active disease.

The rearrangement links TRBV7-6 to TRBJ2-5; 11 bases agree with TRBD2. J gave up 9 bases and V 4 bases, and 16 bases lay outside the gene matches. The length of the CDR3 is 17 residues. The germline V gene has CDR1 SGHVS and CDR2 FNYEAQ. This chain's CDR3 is CASSSHARLAGKESQYF. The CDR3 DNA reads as TGTGCCAGCAGCTCACACGCCCGACTAGCGGGAAAGGAGTCCCAGTACTTC.

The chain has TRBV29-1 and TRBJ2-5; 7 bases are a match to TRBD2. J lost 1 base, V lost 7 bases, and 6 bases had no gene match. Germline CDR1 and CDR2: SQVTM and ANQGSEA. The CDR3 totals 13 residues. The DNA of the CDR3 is TGCAGCGGTCAAAGCGGGGCCCAAGAGACCCAGTACTTC. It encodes CSGQSGAQETQYF.

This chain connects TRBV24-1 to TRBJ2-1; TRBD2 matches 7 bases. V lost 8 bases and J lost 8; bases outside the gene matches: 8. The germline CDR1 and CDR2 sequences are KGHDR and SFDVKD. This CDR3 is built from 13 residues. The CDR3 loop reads CATNAGDVDEQFF. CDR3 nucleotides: TGTGCCACCAATGCGGGAGATGTGGATGAGCAGTTCTTC.

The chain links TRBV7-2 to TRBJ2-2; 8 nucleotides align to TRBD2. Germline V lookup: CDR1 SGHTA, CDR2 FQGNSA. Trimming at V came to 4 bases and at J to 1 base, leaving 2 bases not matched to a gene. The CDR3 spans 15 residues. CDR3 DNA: TGTGCCAGCAGCTCGGGGGGGCTGAACACCGGGGAGCTGTTTTTT. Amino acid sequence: CASSSGGLNTGELFF.

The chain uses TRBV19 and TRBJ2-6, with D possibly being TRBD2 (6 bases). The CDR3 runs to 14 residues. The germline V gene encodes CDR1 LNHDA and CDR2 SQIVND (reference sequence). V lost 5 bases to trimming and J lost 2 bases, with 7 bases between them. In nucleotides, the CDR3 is TGTGCCAGTAGTGGGGGGACTGGGGCCAACGTCCTGACTTTC. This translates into CASSGGTGANVLTF. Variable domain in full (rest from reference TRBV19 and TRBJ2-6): DGGITQSPKYLFRKEGQNVTLSCEQNLNHDAMYWYRQDPGQGLRLIYYSQIVNDFQKGDIAEGYSVSREKKESFPLTVTSAQKNPTAFYLCASSGGTGANVLTFGAGSRLTVL.

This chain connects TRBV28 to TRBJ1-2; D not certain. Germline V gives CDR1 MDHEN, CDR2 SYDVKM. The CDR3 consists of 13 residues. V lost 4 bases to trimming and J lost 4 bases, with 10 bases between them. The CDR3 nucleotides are TGTGCCAGCAGTTCTCCGGGTACCTATGGCTACACCTTC. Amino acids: CASSSPGTYGYTF.

The CDR3, as DNA: TGTGCCAGCAGGAGGGAGGCCTATGGCTACACCTTC. Residues: CASRREAYGYTF. The chain combines TRBV6-1 with TRBJ1-2; D not resolved. Trimming took off 6 bases at V and 4 bases at J, with 9 bases between the two ends. The CDR3 loop spans 12 amino acids. CDR1 is MNHNS and CDR2 is SASEGT in the germline V gene.

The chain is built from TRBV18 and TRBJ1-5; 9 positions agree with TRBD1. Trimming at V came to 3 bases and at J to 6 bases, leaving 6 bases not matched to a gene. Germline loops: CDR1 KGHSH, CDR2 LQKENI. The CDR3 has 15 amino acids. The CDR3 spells CASSPGTGPTQPQHF. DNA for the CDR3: TGTGCCAGCTCACCGGGGACAGGGCCCACTCAGCCCCAGCATTTT.

CDR3 amino acids: CASSSGTGGTRGETQYF. In DNA, the CDR3 is TGCGCCAGCAGCTCAGGGACAGGCGGCACCCGAGGAGAGACCCAGTACTTC. The chain carries TRBV5-1 and TRBJ2-5; TRBD1 matches 8 bases. V was pared by 3 bases and J by 4 bases, with 14 bases of the junction left unmatched. The CDR3 is 17 amino acids. Germline CDR1 and CDR2: SGHRS and YFSETQ.

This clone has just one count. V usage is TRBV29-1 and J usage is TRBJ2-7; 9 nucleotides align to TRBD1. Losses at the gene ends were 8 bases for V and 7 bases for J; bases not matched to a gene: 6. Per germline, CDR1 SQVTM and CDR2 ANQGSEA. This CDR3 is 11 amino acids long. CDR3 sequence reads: CSIRQGGEQYF. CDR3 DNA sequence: TGCAGCATCCGACAGGGGGGGGAGCAGTACTTC.

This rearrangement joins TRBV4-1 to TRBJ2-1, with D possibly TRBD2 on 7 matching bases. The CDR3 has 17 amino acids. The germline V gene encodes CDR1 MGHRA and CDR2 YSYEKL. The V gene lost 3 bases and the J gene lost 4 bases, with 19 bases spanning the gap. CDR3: CASSQGPGGGPYNEQFF. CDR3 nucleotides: TGCGCCAGCAGCCAGGGACCGGGGGGCGGACCGTACAATGAGCAGTTCTTC.

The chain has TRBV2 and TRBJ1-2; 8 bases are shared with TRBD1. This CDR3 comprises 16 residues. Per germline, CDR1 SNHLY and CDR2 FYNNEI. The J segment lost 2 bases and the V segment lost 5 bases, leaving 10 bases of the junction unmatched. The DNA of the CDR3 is TGTGCCAGCAGTACCCGCAGGGGGCCCACAAACTATGGCTACACCTTC. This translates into CASSTRRGPTNYGYTF.

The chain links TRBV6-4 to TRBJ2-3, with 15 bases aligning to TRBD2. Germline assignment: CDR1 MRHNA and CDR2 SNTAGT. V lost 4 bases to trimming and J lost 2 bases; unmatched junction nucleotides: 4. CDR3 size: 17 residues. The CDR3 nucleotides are TGTGCCAGCAGTGCGGGACTAGCGGGAGGCCCCACAGATACGCAGTATTTT. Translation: CASSAGLAGGPTDTQYF.

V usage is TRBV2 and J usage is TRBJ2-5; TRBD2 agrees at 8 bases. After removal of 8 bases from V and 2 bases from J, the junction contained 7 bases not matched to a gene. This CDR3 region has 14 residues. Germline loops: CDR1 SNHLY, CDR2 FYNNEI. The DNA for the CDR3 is TGTGCCAGCTCGTTACTAGCGGCTCAAGAGACCCAGTACTTC. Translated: CASSLLAAQETQYF.

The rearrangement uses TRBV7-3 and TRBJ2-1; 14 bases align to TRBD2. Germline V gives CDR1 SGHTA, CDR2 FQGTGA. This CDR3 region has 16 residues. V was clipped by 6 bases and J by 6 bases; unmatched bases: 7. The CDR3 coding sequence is TGTGCCAGCAGACATCCTGGGACTAGCGGGAGCAATGAGCAGTTCTTC. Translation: CASRHPGTSGSNEQFF.

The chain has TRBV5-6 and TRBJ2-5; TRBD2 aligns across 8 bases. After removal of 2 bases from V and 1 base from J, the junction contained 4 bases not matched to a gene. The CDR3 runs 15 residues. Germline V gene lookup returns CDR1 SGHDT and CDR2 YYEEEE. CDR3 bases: TGTGCCAGCAGCTTTGGGAGCGGGAGCCAAGAGACCCAGTACTTC. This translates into CASSFGSGSQETQYF.

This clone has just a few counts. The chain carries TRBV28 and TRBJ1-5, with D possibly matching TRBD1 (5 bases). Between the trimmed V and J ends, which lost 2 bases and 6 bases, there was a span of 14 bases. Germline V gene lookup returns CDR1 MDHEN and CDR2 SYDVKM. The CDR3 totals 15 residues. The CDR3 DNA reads TGTGCCAGCAGTTTAGATGGCAGGGATAGTCAGCCCCAGCATTTT. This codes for CASSLDGRDSQPQHF.

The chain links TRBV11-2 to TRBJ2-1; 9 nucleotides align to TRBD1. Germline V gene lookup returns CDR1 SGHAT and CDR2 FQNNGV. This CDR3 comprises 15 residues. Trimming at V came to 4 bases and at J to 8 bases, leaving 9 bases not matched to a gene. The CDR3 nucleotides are TGTGCCAGCAGCTCCTACAGGGGGCGCGAGTATGAGCAGTTCTTC. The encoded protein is CASSSYRGREYEQFF.

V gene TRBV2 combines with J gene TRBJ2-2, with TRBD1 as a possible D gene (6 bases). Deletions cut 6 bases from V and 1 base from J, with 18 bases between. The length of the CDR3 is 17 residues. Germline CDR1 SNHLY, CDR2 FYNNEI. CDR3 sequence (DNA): TGTGCCAGCAGAGACAGGATTGGGGGTATGAACACCGGGGAGCTGTTTTTT. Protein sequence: CASRDRIGGMNTGELFF.

CDR3 nucleotides: TGTGCCAGCAGCTTTGTCACAGGGTCTGCTATGAACACTGAAGCTTTCTTT. Protein: CASSFVTGSAMNTEAFF. The chain carries TRBV7-6 and TRBJ1-1, with D perhaps matching TRBD1 (6 bases). V was pared by 3 bases and J by 0 bases, with 17 bases between. Germline lookup yields CDR1 SGHVS and CDR2 FNYEAQ. The CDR3 extends over 17 amino acids.

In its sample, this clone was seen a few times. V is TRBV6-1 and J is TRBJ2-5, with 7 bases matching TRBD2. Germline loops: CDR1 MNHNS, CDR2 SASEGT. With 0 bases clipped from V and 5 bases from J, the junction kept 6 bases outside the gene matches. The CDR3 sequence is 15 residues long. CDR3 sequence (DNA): TGTGCCAGCAGTGAAGCCCGGGGGGTCGGGGAGACCCAGTACTTC. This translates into CASSEARGVGETQYF.

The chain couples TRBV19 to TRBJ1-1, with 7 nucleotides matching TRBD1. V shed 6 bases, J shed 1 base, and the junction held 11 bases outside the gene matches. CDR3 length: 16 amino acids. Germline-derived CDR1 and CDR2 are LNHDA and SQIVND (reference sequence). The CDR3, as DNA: TGTGCCAGTAGCAGGGGGGCAGGGCAAGGGAACACTGAAGCTTTCTTT. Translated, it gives CASSRGAGQGNTEAFF.

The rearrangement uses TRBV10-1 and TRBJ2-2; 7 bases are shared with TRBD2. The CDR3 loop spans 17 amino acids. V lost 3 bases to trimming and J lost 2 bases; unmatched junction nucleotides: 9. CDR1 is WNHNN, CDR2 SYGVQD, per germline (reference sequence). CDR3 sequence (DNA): TGCGCCAGCAGTGATTGGAAGCTAGCGGCAAACACCGGGGAGCTGTTTTTT. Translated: CASSDWKLAANTGELFF.

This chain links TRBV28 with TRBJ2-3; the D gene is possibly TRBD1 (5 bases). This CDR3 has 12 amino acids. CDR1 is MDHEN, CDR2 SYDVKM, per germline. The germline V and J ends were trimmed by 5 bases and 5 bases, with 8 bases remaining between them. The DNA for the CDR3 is TGTGCCAGCAGTCCTAGGGGAGATACGCAGTATTTT. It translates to CASSPRGDTQYF.

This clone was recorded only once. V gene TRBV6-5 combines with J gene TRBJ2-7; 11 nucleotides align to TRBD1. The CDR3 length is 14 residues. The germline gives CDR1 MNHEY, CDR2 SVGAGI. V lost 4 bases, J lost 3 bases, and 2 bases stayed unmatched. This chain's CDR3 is CASSFGTGGYEQYF. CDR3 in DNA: TGTGCCAGCAGTTTCGGGACAGGGGGCTACGAGCAGTACTTC.